This is a list of T cell receptor beta chains from one sample in a study of blood T cell repertoires in COVID-19. Sequencing was performed with immunoSEQ multiplex PCR; in TCRdb, only in-frame clones are kept and a portion is missing. The table records about 230,000 clones, around 84% of them present only once. Material for sequencing was peripheral blood. The receptor source for this set is a man aged 40-55 years who had recovered from COVID-19. CDR3s leave out the opening cysteine and the closing phenylalanine or tryptophan. Fields, in order: clone size, D gene, J gene, V gene, CDR3 protein. The D gene is left open where the match is weak. Expanded clones are given a class, and other clones once, few, many or no size at all.

- - TRBJ2-3 TRBV19 ASSITTDTQY
- TRBD1 TRBJ1-2 TRBV6-2/TRBV6-3 ASSRLGTGAIYGYT
- TRBD1 TRBJ1-1 TRBV30 AWSVRTGTEAF
- - TRBJ1-2 TRBV11-2 ASSLGARTNYGYT
few - TRBJ2-7 TRBV5-6 ASSLSPLGAAYEQY
- - TRBJ1-6 TRBV7-2 ASSLYSGAGSPLH
- TRBD1 TRBJ1-2 TRBV29-1 SVGLFHRGRHGYT
- - TRBJ2-7 TRBV9 ASSKGISYEQY
- TRBD2 TRBJ2-3 TRBV5-4 ASSRLAGVEDTQY
few TRBD2 TRBJ2-5 TRBV5-1 ASSPGTSGPGETQY
once - TRBJ1-6 TRBV1 TSSQETLGGRDYNSPLH
- TRBD2 TRBJ2-3 TRBV10-3 AINAGERTDTQY
few - TRBJ1-4 TRBV15 ATSRGGEQGRSEKLF
- - TRBJ1-2 TRBV12-3/TRBV12-4 ASSLGQNYGYT
- TRBD2 TRBJ2-5 TRBV7-6 ASSATHSGEETQY
- TRBD2 TRBJ2-2 TRBV5-1 ASVLERGGTTGELF
- - TRBJ1-2 TRBV7-9 ASSLEGVVNYGYT
- - TRBJ1-3 TRBV25-1 ASSDWGAGNTIY
- TRBD1 TRBJ2-3 TRBV19 ASSTQGARGTDTQY
few - TRBJ2-2 TRBV2 ASKRDPGDTGELF
- TRBD2 TRBJ2-7 TRBV2 ASSTTLGGGSYEQY
- - TRBJ2-7 TRBV27 ASSLEESYEQY
- - TRBJ2-5 TRBV12-3/TRBV12-4 ASSLAFRETQY
- TRBD2 TRBJ2-7 TRBV24-1 ATSDFTSGEVPYEQY
- TRBD2 TRBJ2-3 TRBV4-3 ASSQGLMGLAGGFTDTQY
- - TRBJ1-1 TRBV19 ASRRGGMNTEAF
few - TRBJ2-6 TRBV30 ALQSGSLSGANVLT
- TRBD2 TRBJ2-3 TRBV15 ATSRSVGGSDTQY
- - TRBJ2-7 TRBV14 ASSQDGGYSYEQY
- - TRBJ2-5 TRBV7-8 ASSWTTGRETQY
- - TRBJ1-6 TRBV5-4 ASSFSSYNSPLH
- TRBD2 TRBJ2-2 TRBV5-1 ASSLGTSGGNTGELF
- TRBD2 TRBJ2-5 TRBV7-7 ASSPLTSRYQETQY
- TRBD2 TRBJ2-5 TRBV28 ASSFSFGASGTQETQY
once TRBD1 TRBJ2-2 TRBV5-1 ASSSTGTGVNTGELF
- TRBD2 TRBJ2-2 TRBV15 ATSRVAGGITGELF
- - TRBJ2-3 TRBV19 ASSATGTTDTQY
- TRBD2 TRBJ2-7 TRBV7-2 ASSLALGAGRSYEQY
- TRBD2 TRBJ2-1 TRBV4-3 ASSQWYKREIGNEQF
- TRBD2 TRBJ2-3 TRBV9 ASSVVGSGRYTDTQY
once - TRBJ2-1 TRBV7-2 ASSGREGGGSYNEQF